This TCR beta chain was obtained from a study of T cells in Graves' hyperthyroidism and ophthalmopathy. Amplified regions were TCR beta CDR3 sequences from RNA transcripts. First-round RT-PCR with HTBI primers amplified the TCR CDR3 region. TCRdb re-derived calls from the multiplex PCR reads in MiXCR, one entry per CDR3 protein. The data contain under 600,000 distinct CDR3 sequences, 16% of them singletons. V was trimmed by 2 bases and J by 5 bases, leaving 9 bases between them. The germline gives CDR1 GTSNPN, CDR2 SVGIG (reference sequence). The CDR3 totals 12 residues. This clonotype has ten or more counts.

This sequence was found in a woman aged 40 to 50 with Graves' ophthalmopathy. The chain is built from TRBV30 and TRBJ1-1; D is perhaps TRBD1 (5 bases). The material sequenced was blood. DNA for the CDR3: TGTGCCTGGAGTCCCCGACAGACTGAAGCTTTCTTT. It codes for CAWSPRQTEAFF.